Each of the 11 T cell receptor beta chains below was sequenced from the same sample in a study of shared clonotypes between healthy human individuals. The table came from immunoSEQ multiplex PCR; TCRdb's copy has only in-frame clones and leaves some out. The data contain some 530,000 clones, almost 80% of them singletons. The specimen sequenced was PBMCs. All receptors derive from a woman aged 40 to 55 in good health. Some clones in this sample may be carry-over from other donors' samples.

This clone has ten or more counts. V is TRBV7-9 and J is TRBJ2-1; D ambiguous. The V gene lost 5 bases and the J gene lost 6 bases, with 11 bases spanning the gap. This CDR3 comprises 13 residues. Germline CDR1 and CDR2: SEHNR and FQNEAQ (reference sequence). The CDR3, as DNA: TGTGCCAGCAGCCCAAACCCGACCAATGAGCAGTTCTTC. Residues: CASSPNPTNEQFF.

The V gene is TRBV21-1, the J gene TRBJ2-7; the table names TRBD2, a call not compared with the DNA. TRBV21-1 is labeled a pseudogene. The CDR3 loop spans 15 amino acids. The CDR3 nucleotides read TGTGCCAGCAGCGTAGGGCTAGAGCGGGCTTACGAGCAGTACTTC. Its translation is CASSVGLERAYEQYF.

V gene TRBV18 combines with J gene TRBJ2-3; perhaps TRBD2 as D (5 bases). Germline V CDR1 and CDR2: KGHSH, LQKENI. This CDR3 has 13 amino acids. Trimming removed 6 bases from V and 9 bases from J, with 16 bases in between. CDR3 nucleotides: TGTGCCAGCTCCCCGCGAACAGAGCGGACGCAGTATTTT. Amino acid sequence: CASSPRTERTQYF.

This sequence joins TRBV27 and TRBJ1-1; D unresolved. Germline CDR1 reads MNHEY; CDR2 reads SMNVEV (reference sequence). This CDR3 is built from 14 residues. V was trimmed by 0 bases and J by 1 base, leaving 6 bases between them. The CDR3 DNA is TGTGCCAGCAGTTTATCGAGGGAGAACACTGAAGCTTTCTTT. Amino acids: CASSLSRENTEAFF.

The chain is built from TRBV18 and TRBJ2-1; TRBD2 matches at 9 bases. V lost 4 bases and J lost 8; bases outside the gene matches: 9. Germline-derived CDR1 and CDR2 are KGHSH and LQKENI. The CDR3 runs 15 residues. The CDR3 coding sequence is TGTGCCAGCTCACAGTCGCTAGCGGGAACCGATGAGCAGTTCTTC. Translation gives CASSQSLAGTDEQFF.

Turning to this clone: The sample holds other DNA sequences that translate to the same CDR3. CDR3 bases: TGTGCCTGGAGTGTAGCGGGGGGTGGCTACGAGCAGTACTTC. Translation: CAWSVAGGGYEQYF. The genes are TRBV30 and TRBJ2-5, with TRBD2 identical over 9 bases. Near its end, the DNA agrees better with TRBJ2-7, so the J call may be wrong. Germline values: CDR1 GTSNPN, CDR2 SVGIG (reference sequence). CDR3 length: 14 residues.

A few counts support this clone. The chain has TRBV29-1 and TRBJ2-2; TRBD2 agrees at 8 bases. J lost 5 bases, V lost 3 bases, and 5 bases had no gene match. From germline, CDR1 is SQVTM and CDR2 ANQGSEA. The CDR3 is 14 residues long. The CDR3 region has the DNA TGCAGCGTTGAGGTGATAGCGGGAACCGGGGAGCTGTTTTTT. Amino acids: CSVEVIAGTGELFF.

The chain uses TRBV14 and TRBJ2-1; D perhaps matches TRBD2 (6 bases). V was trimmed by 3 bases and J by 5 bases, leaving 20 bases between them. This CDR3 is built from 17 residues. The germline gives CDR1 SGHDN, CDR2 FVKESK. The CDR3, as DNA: TGTGCCAGCAGCCAGAAAAGGCTGGGGGGTCGTCACAATGAGCAGTTCTTC. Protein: CASSQKRLGGRHNEQFF. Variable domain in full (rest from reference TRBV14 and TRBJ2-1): EAGVTQFPSHSVIEKGQTVTLRCDPISGHDNLYWYRRVMGKEIKFLLHFVKESKQDESGMPNNRFLAERTGGTYSTLKVQPAELEDSGVYFCASSQKRLGGRHNEQFFGPGTRLTVL.

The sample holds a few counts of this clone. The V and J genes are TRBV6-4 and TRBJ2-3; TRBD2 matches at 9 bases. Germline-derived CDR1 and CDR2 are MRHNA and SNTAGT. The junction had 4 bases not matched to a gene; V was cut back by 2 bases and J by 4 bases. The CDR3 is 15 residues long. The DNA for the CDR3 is TGTGCCAGCAGTGACGGTAGCGGGAGCTCAGATACGCAGTATTTT. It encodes CASSDGSGSSDTQYF.

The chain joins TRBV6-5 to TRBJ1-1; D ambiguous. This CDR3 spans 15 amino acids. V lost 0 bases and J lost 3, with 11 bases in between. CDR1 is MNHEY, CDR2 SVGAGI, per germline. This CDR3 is CASSYSGSGDTEAFF. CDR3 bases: TGTGCCAGCAGTTACTCAGGGTCGGGAGACACTGAAGCTTTCTTT.

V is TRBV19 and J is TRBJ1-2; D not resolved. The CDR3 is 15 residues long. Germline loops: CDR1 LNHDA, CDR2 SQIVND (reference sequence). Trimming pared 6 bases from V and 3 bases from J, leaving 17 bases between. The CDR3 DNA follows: TGTGCCAGTAGAGGAAGAGGGTCGGCTGACTATGGCTACACCTTC. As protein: CASRGRGSADYGYTF.